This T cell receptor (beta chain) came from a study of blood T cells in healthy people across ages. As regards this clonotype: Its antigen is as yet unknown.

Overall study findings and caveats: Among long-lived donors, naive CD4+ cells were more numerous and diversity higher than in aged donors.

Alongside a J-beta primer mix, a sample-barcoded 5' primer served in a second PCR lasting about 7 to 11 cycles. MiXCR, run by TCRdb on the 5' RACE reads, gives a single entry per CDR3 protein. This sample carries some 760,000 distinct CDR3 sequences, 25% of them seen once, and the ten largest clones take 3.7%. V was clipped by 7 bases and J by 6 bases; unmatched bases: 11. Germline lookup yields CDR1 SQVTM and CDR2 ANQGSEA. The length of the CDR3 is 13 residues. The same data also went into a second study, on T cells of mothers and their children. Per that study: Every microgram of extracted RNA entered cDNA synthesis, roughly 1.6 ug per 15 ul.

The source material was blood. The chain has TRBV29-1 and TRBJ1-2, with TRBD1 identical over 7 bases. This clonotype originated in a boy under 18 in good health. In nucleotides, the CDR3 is TGCAGCGCCCTCCATGACAGGGCGCATGGCTACACCTTC. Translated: CSALHDRAHGYTF.